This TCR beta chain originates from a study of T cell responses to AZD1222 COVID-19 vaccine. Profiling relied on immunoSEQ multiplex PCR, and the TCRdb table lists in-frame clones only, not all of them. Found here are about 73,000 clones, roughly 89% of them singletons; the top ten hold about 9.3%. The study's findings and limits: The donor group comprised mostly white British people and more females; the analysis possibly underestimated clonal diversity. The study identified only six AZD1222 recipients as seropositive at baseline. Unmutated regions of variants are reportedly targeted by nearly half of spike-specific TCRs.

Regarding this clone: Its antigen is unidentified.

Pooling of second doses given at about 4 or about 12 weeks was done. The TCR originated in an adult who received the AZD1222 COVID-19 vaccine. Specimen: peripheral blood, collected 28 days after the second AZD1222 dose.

CDR3 bases: TGTGCCAGCAGTGAATCCGTGACCTACGAGCAGTACTTC. Amino acid sequence: CASSESVTYEQYF. The rearrangement uses TRBV6-1 and TRBJ2-7; no clear D. This CDR3 has 13 amino acids. With 2 bases removed from V and 2 bases from J, the gap between germline ends came to 7 bases. Looked up from germline, CDR1 is MNHNS and CDR2 is SASEGT.